Sequencing of this TCR beta chain was carried out in a study of blood T cell repertoires in COVID-19. About the research overall: COVID-19 samples, acute and convalescent, were from the United States, Italy and Spain. The analysed material was cDNA or gDNA that came from T cells, B-cell-depleted T cells, or PBMCs.

As concerns this clone: Other DNA sequences from this sample encode an identical CDR3 as well.

V lost 3 bases, J lost 7 bases, and 10 bases lay in between. In germline, CDR1 is SNHLY, CDR2 FYNNEI. This CDR3 has 14 residues. Original handling: Cell counts per sample came from amplifying reference gene primers. The assay was immunoSEQ multiplex PCR, and TCRdb's table has in-frame clones only and misses some. That table gives V, J and clone size, and the DNA gave D and trimming. The table lists some 50,000 clones, approximately 90% of them singletons, with 1.6% in the top ten. The sample was peripheral blood. This sequence was found in a man aged 55 to 70 with acute or convalescent COVID-19. The gene calls are TRBV2 and TRBJ1-6; D unclear. Here the CDR3 reads CASSEARTNSPLHF. DNA for the CDR3: TGTGCCAGCAGTGAGGCCAGAACCAATTCACCCCTCCACTTT.